This T cell receptor (beta chain) appears in the sequencing data of a study of T cells in women clearing cervical HPV infection. General study points: It is unknown whether associations predate infection; no effector/memory or HPV-specific sorting.

In regard to this clone: What it binds is not known.

Method: immunoSEQ multiplex PCR; TCRdb's copy keeps in-frame clones and lacks some. The listing contains about 48,000 clones. The source is a woman between 18 and 70 years old with a cervical HPV16 infection that either progressed to CIN3+ or cleared (not recorded which). The source material was blood buffy coat.

The CDR3 reads CASSLMSGLEYNEQFF. The DNA read from the CDR3 is TGTGCCAGCAGTCTCATGTCGGGACTCGAGTACAATGAG. The V and J genes are TRBV12-3 or TRBV12-4 and TRBJ2-1, with a tentative D call TRBD2 (6 bases). The read terminates 3 residues ahead of where the CDR3 ends, so the germline J gene completes it. This CDR3 is built from 16 residues. V was clipped by 5 bases and J by 4 bases, with 18 bases between them.